Listed below are T cell receptor beta chains from one sample, sequenced in a study of T-cell memory formation after mild COVID-19. TCRdb re-called the 5' RACE reads through MiXCR, storing one row per CDR3 protein. The profile shows over 400,000 distinct CDR3 sequences, 20% to 25% of them singletons. The specimen sequenced was PBMCs or a T cell subset sorted from them (not recorded which). The receptors shown here come from an adult woman who had mild COVID-19 (a few samples of this study predate the infection). Cell type and time point are not known. Both conserved end residues are part of each CDR3. The order of the fields is D gene, V gene, J gene, clone size, CDR3 protein, CDR3 DNA. A D gene is named only where the DNA matches it firmly. Some rows mark clone size as missing; the rest say once, few, many or name a class of expanded clone.

NA	TRBV6-5	TRBJ1-6	NA	CASSKIGNSPLHF	TGTGCCAGCAGTAAGATTGGAAATTCACCCCTCCACTTT
NA	TRBV7-9	TRBJ2-3	many	CASSIARNTDTQYF	TGTGCCAGCAGCATAGCCCGGAACACAGATACGCAGTATTTT
NA	TRBV3-1	TRBJ1-2	few	CASSSSRISYGYTF	TGTGCCAGCAGCTCATCGAGGATTTCCTATGGCTACACCTTC
NA	TRBV21-1	TRBJ2-5	NA	CASSKIGLAGVCGETQYF	TGTGCCAGCAGCAAAATTGGACTAGCGGGAGTTTGCGGTGAGACCCAGTACTTC
TRBD1	TRBV20-1	TRBJ1-1	many	CSARHSNRYRDSRTMNTEAFF	TGCAGTGCTAGGCACAGTAATCGTTACCGGGACAGCCGGACCATGAACACTGAAGCTTTCTTT
TRBD1	TRBV6-6	TRBJ1-6	few	CASSYSGQGSSPLHF	TGTGCCAGCAGTTACTCTGGACAGGGAAGCTCACCCCTCCACTTT
TRBD2	TRBV7-9	TRBJ2-1	few	CASSLAGWKTSGNLNNEQFF	TGTGCCAGCAGCTTAGCGGGGTGGAAGACTAGCGGGAATCTCAACAATGAGCAGTTCTTC
NA	TRBV29-1	TRBJ1-1	NA	CSVAVRRGSAEAFF	TGCAGCGTTGCCGTACGCAGGGGTAGCGCTGAAGCTTTCTTT
TRBD1	TRBV28	TRBJ1-2	NA	CASSPPAGGSYGYTF	TGTGCCAGCAGTCCCCCGGCAGGGGGTAGCTATGGCTACACCTTC
NA	TRBV5-1	TRBJ2-5	once	CASSLAFADEETQYF	TGCGCCAGCAGCTTGGCCTTTGCGGACGAAGAGACCCAGTACTTC
TRBD2	TRBV3-1	TRBJ2-7	NA	CASSQFAGGVGEQYF	TGTGCCAGCAGCCAATTTGCGGGGGGAGTGGGTGAGCAGTACTTC
NA	TRBV7-3	TRBJ1-2	few	CASSLGGVGYTF	TGTGCCAGCAGCTTGGGCGGCGTTGGCTACACCTTC
NA	TRBV12-3/TRBV12-4	TRBJ2-7	few	CASSFSGLYEQYF	TGTGCCAGCAGTTTCTCAGGGCTCTACGAGCAGTACTTC
TRBD2	TRBV5-1	TRBJ2-1	medium-sized	CASTTSGRADEQFF	TGCGCCAGCACCACTAGCGGGAGGGCCGATGAGCAGTTCTTC